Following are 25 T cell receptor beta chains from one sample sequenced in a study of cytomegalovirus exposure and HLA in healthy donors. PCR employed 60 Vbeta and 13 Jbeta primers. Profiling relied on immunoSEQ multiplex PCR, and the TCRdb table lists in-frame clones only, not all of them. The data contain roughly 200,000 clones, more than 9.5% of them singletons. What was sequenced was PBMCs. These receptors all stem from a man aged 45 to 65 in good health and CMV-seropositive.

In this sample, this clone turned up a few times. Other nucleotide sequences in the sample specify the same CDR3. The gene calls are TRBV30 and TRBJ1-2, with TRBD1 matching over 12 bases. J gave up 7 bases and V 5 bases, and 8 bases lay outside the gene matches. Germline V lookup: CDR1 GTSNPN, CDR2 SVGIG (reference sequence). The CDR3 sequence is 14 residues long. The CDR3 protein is CAWSGTGGGSGYTF. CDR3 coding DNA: TGTGCCTGGTCAGGGACAGGGGGCGGGAGTGGCTACACCTTC.

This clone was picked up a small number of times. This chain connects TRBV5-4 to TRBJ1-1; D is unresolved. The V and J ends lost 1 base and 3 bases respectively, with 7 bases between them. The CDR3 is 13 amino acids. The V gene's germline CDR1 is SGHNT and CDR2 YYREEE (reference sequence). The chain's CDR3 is CASSLKTDTEAFF. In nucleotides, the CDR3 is TGTGCCAGCAGCTTGAAAACAGACACTGAAGCTTTCTTT.

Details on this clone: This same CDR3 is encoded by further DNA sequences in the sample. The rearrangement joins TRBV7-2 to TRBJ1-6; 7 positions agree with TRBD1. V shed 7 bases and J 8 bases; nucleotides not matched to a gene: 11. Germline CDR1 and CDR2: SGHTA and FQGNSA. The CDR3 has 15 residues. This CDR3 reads CASTWRQGQDSPLHF. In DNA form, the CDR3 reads TGTGCCAGCACCTGGAGACAGGGTCAGGATTCACCCCTCCACTTT. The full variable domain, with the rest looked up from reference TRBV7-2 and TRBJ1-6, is GAGVSQSPSNKVTEKGKDVELRCDPISGHTALYWYRQSLGQGLEFLIYFQGNSAPDKSGLPSDRFSAERTGGSVSTLTIQRTQQEDSAVYLCASTWRQGQDSPLHFGNGTRLTVT.

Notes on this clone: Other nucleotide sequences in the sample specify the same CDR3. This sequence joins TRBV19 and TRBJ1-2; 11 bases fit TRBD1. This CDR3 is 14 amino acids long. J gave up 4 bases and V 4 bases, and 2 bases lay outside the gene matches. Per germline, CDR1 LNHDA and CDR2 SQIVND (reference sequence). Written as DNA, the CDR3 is TGTGCCAGTAGTAGGGGACAGGGGGGCTATGGCTACACCTTC. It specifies CASSRGQGGYGYTF.

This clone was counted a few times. The chain's CDR3 is CAISESNIQETQYF. The CDR3 nucleotides read TGTGCCATCAGTGAGTCGAACATCCAAGAGACCCAGTACTTC. The chain uses TRBV10-3 and TRBJ2-5; D is ambiguous. Deletions cut 0 bases from V and 1 base from J, with 6 bases between. The length of the CDR3 is 14 residues. Germline lookup yields CDR1 ENHRY and CDR2 SYGVKD.

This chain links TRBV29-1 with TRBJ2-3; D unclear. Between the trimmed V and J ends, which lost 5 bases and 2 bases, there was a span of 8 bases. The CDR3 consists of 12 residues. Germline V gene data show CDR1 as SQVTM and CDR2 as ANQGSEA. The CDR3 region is CSVQLLTDTQYF. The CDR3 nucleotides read TGCAGCGTTCAACTCCTCACAGATACGCAGTATTTT.

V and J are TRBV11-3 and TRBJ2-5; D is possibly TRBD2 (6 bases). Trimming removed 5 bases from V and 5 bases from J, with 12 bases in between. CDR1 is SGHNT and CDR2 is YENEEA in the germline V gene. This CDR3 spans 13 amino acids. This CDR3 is CASSPPSGETQYF. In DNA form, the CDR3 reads TGTGCCAGCAGCCCACCCAGCGGGGAGACCCAGTACTTC.

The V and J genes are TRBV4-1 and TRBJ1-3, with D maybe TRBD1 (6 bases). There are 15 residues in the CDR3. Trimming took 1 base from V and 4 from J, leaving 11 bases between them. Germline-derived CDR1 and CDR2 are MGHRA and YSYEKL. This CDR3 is CASSQGPGQGNTIYF. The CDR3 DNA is TGCGCCAGCAGCCAAGGGCCCGGACAGGGAAACACCATATATTTT.

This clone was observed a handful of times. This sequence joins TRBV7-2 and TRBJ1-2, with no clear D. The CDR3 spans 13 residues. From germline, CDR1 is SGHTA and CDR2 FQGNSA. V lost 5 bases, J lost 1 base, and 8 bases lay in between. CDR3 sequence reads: CASSHRDNYGYTF. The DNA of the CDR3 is TGTGCCAGCAGCCACAGAGATAACTATGGCTACACCTTC.

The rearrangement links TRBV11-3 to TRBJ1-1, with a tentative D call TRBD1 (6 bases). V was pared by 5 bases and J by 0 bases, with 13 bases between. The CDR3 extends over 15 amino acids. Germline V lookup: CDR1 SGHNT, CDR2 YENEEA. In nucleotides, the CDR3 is TGTGCCAGCAGCCAAGGGGGGGCCATGAACACTGAAGCTTTCTTT. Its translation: CASSQGGAMNTEAFF.

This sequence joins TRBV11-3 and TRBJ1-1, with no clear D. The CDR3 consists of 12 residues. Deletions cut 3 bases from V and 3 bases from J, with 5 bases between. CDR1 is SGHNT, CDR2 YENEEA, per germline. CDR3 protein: CASSLRYTEAFF. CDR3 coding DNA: TGTGCCAGCAGCTTGAGGTACACTGAAGCTTTCTTT.

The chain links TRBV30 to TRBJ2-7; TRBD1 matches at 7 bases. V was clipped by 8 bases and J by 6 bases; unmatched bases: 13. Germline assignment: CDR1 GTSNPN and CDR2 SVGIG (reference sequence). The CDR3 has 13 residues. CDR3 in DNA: TGTGCCAGGACCGACAGGGTAGGCGGCGAGCAGTACTTC. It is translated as CARTDRVGGEQYF.

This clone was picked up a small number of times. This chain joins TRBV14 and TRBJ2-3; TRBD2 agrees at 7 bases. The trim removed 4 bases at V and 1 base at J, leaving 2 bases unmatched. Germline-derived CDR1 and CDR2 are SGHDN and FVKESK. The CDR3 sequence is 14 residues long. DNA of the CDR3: TGTGCCAGCAGCCTGGGGGGGGGCACAGATACGCAGTATTTT. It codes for CASSLGGGTDTQYF.

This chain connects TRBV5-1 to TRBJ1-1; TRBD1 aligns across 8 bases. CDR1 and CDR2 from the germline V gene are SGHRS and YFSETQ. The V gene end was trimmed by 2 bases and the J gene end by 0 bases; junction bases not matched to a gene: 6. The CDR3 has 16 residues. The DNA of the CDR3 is TGCGCCAGCAGCTTAGGACAGGGCCTCATGAACACTGAAGCTTTCTTT. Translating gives CASSLGQGLMNTEAFF. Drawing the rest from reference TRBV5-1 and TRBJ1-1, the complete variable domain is KAGVTQTPRYLIKTRGQQVTLSCSPISGHRSVSWYQQTPGQGLQFLFEYFSETQRNKGNFPGRFSGRQFSNSRSEMNVSTLELGDSALYLCASSLGQGLMNTEAFFGQGTRLTVV.

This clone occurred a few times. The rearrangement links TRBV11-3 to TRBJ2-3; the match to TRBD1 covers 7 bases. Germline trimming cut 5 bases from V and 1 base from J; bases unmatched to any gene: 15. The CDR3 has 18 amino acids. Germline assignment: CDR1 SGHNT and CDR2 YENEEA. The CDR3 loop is CASSETGMEYRGTDTQYF. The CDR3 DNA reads TGTGCCAGCAGCGAGACAGGGATGGAGTACCGGGGCACAGATACGCAGTATTTT.

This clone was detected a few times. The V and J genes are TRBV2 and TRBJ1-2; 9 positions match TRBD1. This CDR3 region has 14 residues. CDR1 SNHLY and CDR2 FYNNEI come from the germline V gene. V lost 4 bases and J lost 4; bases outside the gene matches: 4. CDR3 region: CASSGGQGGYGYTF. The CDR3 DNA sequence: TGTGCCAGCAGTGGGGGACAGGGCGGCTATGGCTACACCTTC.

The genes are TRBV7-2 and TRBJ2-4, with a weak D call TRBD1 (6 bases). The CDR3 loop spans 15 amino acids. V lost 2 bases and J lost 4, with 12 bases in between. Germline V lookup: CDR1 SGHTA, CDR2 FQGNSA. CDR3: CASSLLLGAKNIQYF. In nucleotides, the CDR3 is TGTGCCAGCAGCTTATTGTTGGGGGCAAAAAACATTCAGTACTTC.

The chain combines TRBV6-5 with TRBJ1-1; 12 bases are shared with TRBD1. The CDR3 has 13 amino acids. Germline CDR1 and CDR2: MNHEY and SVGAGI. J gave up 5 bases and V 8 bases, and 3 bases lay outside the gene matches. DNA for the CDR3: TGTGCCAGCGGGGACAGGGGGCGGACTGAAGCTTTCTTT. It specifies CASGDRGRTEAFF.

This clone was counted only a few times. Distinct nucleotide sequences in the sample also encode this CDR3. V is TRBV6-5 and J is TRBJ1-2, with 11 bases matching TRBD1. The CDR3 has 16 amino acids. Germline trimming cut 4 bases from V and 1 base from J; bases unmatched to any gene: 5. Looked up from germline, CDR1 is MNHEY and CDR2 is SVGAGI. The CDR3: CASSSGTGGNNYGYTF. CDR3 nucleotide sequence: TGTGCCAGCAGTTCGGGGACAGGGGGTAATAACTATGGCTACACCTTC.

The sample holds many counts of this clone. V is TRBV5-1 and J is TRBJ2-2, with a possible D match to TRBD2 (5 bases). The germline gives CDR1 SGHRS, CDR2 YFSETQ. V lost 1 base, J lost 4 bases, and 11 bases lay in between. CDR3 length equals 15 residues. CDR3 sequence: CASSLLTRGTGELFF. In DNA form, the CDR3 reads TGCGCCAGCAGCTTGCTCACCCGGGGCACCGGGGAGCTGTTTTTT.

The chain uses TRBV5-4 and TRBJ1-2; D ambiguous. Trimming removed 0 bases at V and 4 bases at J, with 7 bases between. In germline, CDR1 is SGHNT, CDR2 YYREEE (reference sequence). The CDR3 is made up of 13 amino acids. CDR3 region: CASSLAGTYGYTF. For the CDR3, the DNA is TGTGCCAGCAGCTTGGCGGGTACCTATGGCTACACCTTC. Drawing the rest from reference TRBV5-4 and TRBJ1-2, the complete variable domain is ETGVTQSPTHLIKTRGQQVTLRCSSQSGHNTVSWYQQALGQGPQFIFQYYREEENGRGNFPPRFSGLQFPNYSSELNVNALELDDSALYLCASSLAGTYGYTFGSGTRLTVV.

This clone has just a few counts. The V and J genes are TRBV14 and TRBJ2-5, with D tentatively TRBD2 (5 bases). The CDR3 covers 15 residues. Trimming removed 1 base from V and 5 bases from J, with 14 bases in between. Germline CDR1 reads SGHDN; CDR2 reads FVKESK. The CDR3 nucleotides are TGTGCCAGCAGCCAAGCTGGTCCGGGAATGGAGACCCAGTACTTC. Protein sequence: CASSQAGPGMETQYF.

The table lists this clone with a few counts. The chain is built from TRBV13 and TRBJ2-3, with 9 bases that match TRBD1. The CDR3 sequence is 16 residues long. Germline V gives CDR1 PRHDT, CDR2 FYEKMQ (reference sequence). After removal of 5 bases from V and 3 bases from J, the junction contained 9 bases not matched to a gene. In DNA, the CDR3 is TGTGCCAGCAGCCGCAGGGACAGGGCTAGTACAGATACGCAGTATTTT. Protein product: CASSRRDRASTDTQYF. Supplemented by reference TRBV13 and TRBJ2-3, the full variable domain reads AAGVIQSPRHLIKEKRETATLKCYPIPRHDTVYWYQQGPGQDPQFLISFYEKMQSDKGSIPDRFSAQQFSDYHSELNMSSLELGDSALYFCASSRRDRASTDTQYFGPGTRLTVL.

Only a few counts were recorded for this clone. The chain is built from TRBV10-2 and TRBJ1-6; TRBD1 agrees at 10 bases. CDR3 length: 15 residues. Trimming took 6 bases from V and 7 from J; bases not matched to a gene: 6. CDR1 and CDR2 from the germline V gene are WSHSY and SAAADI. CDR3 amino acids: CASRDRGQENSPLHF. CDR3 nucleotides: TGCGCCAGCAGAGACAGGGGGCAGGAAAATTCACCCCTCCACTTT.

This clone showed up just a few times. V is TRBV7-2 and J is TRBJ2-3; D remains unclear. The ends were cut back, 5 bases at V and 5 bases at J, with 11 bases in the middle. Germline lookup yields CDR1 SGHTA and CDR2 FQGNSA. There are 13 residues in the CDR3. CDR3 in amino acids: CASSQWARDTQYF. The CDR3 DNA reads TGTGCCAGCAGCCAGTGGGCGCGAGATACGCAGTATTTT.